The 22 T cell receptor beta chains below were found in one sample sequenced in a study of T cell repertoires in cytomegalovirus infection. Each CDR3 protein is one row after TCRdb ran MiXCR on the reads. The sample shows 700,000 to 850,000 distinct CDR3 sequences, approximately 32% of them seen only once. For these TCRs, the target antigens are not known. Sequences were derived from cultured CD8+ T cells from PBMCs, sampled from culture after CMV antigen stimulation. The receptors here all came from a human donor in good health (CMV status not recorded). Some clones in this sample may be carry-over from other donors' samples.

This clonotype appeared a few times. This chain uses TRBV27 with TRBJ2-1; the D gene is possibly TRBD2 (5 bases). V was trimmed by 3 bases and J by 6 bases, leaving 12 bases between them. The CDR3 is 14 residues long. Germline CDR1 is MNHEY and CDR2 is SMNVEV (reference sequence). CDR3 nucleotide sequence: TGTGCCAGCAGTTTCGCTAGCACGGGCAATGAGCAGTTCTTC. It encodes CASSFASTGNEQFF.

In the case of this clonotype: The germline gene is not matched at one end of the junction; a read error may be the cause. The chain links TRBV7-9 to TRBJ1-2; D may be TRBD1 (5 bases). The CDR3 is 13 amino acids. Germline V lookup: CDR1 SEHNR, CDR2 FQNEAQ (reference sequence). CDR3 residues: CASSFAGSNGCTF. The CDR3 coding sequence is TGTGCCAGCAGCTTCGCAGGGAGCAATGGCTGCACCTTC.

The V gene is TRBV12-3 or TRBV12-4, the J gene TRBJ2-7; D is tentatively TRBD1 or TRBD2 (5 bases each). This CDR3 has 16 residues. V was cut by 5 bases and J by 0 bases, with 17 bases left in between. This CDR3 reads CASSGQTGRSSYEQYF. The CDR3 DNA reads TGTGCCAGCAGTGGTCAAACGGGACGGAGCTCCTACGAGCAGTACTTC.

This clonotype came up a few times. The chain combines TRBV7-9 with TRBJ1-1; TRBD1 matches at 8 bases. In germline, CDR1 is SEHNR, CDR2 FQNEAQ (reference sequence). The CDR3 has 14 amino acids. V shed 5 bases and J 6 bases; nucleotides not matched to a gene: 8. The CDR3 bases are TGTGCCAGCAGCGACCCCAGGGGGCGGCCTGAAGCTTTCTTT. Protein: CASSDPRGRPEAFF.

This clonotype was counted only a few times. The V call is TRBV7-6, the J call TRBJ2-1; TRBD1 aligns across 7 bases. The CDR3 sequence is 12 residues long. Germline V gene lookup returns CDR1 SGHVS and CDR2 FNYEAQ. J was trimmed by 8 bases and V by 5 bases; bases with no gene match: 3. The CDR3 region is CASSHTGDEQFF. As DNA, the CDR3 is TGTGCCAGCAGCCACACAGGGGATGAGCAGTTCTTC.

There are a few counts of this clonotype. The V and J genes are TRBV12-5 and TRBJ2-3; 8 bases line up with TRBD2. Trimming removed 2 bases from V and 0 bases from J; junction bases left unmatched: 7. Per germline, CDR1 LGHNT and CDR2 FRNRAP. The CDR3 is made up of 17 amino acids. Written as DNA, the CDR3 is TGTGCTAGTGGTTTGTTCCGGCGGGGGGATAGCACAGATACGCAGTATTTT. Its protein product is CASGLFRRGDSTDTQYF.

This chain connects TRBV4-2 to TRBJ2-5; tentatively, D is TRBD1 (6 bases). V was trimmed by 2 bases and J by 5 bases, leaving 12 bases between them. CDR1 is LGHNA, CDR2 YNFKEQ, per germline. The CDR3 contains 14 residues. CDR3 nucleotide sequence: TGTGCCAGCAGCCAACAGGGGAGAGAGGAGACCCAGTACTTC. Translating it yields CASSQQGREETQYF.

Note on this clonotype: This may be a read error: a much more frequent sequence differs by one nucleotide. The chain recombines TRBV6-1 with TRBJ1-1; TRBD1 might be the D (6 bases). CDR3 size: 15 residues. The V and J ends lost 7 bases and 0 bases respectively, with 15 bases between them. CDR1 is MNHNS, CDR2 SASEGT, per germline. The DNA for the CDR3 is TGTGCCAGCAAGGAAAAACAGGGCTTGAACACTGAAGCTTTCTTT. It is translated as CASKEKQGLNTEAFF.

The chain uses TRBV6-1 and TRBJ2-3; 10 bases match TRBD2. The CDR3 runs to 14 residues. With V trimmed by 0 bases and J by 6 bases, 0 bases remained unmatched. CDR1 and CDR2 (germline): MNHNS, SASEGT. The DNA for the CDR3 is TGTGCCAGCAGTGAAGCGGGACTAGCGGATACGCAGTATTTT. This sequence encodes CASSEAGLADTQYF.

This clonotype was found a few times. The chain combines TRBV14 with TRBJ2-2; 12 bases agree with TRBD2. V lost 0 bases to trimming and J lost 6 bases; unmatched junction nucleotides: 5. The CDR3 loop spans 17 amino acids. Germline CDR1 SGHDN, CDR2 FVKESK. The DNA for the CDR3 is TGTGCCAGCAGCCAAGAAACCCTAGCGGGGGGGCCCGGGGAGCTGTTTTTT. Translation: CASSQETLAGGPGELFF. Combining the CDR3 with reference TRBV14 and TRBJ2-2 gives the whole variable domain EAGVTQFPSHSVIEKGQTVTLRCDPISGHDNLYWYRRVMGKEIKFLLHFVKESKQDESGMPNNRFLAERTGGTYSTLKVQPAELEDSGVYFCASSQETLAGGPGELFFGEGSRLTVL.

As for this clonotype: The junction departs from germline at one end; a sequencing error may be responsible. J is TRBJ2-1 and V is TRBV11-2; maybe TRBD2 (7 bases). CDR1 SGHAT and CDR2 FQNNGV come from the germline V gene. This CDR3 contains 17 residues. The CDR3 nucleotides are TGTGTCAGCAGCTTAGGGGGTTCGCGGGGGACCCACAATGAGCAGCTCTTC. Translated, it gives CVSSLGGSRGTHNEQLF.

The gene calls are TRBV12-3 or TRBV12-4 and TRBJ2-5, with a weak D call TRBD1 (5 bases). CDR3 length: 14 amino acids. V was shortened by 5 bases and J by 1 base, with 11 bases between the two germline ends. Here the CDR3 reads CASSMSGSQETQYF. The DNA of the CDR3 is TGTGCCAGCAGTATGTCAGGGTCCCAAGAGACCCAGTACTTC.

This clonotype was observed a handful of times. The chain recombines TRBV6-1 with TRBJ2-5, with 9 bases matching TRBD1. The V gene's germline CDR1 is MNHNS and CDR2 SASEGT. The CDR3 covers 19 residues. The junction had 16 bases not matched to a gene; V was cut back by 0 bases and J by 5 bases. CDR3 protein: CASSEAGQGLRWDRETQYF. CDR3 bases: TGTGCCAGCAGTGAAGCCGGACAGGGGTTGAGATGGGATCGGGAGACCCAGTACTTC.

This clonotype has just a few counts. This chain joins TRBV19 and TRBJ2-2; TRBD2 might be the D (6 bases). Germline assignment: CDR1 LNHDA and CDR2 SQIVND (reference sequence). The CDR3 spans 16 residues. V was shortened by 3 bases and J by 2 bases, with 13 bases between the two germline ends. This chain's CDR3 is CASSIGLRLNTGELFF. The CDR3 DNA sequence: TGTGCCAGTAGTATCGGACTACGGCTAAACACCGGGGAGCTGTTTTTT. The variable domain in full, completed from reference TRBV19 and TRBJ2-2, reads DGGITQSPKYLFRKEGQNVTLSCEQNLNHDAMYWYRQDPGQGLRLIYYSQIVNDFQKGDIAEGYSVSREKKESFPLTVTSAQKNPTAFYLCASSIGLRLNTGELFFGEGSRLTVL.

There are a few counts of this clonotype. The gene calls are TRBV28 and TRBJ2-2; 11 nucleotides match TRBD2. Trimming took 3 bases from V and 5 from J; bases not matched to a gene: 2. Looked up from germline, CDR1 is MDHEN and CDR2 is SYDVKM. The length of the CDR3 is 15 residues. CDR3 in DNA: TGTGCCAGCAGTTTGACTAGCGGGGTAACCGGGGAGCTGTTTTTT. Residues: CASSLTSGVTGELFF. Full variable domain (remainder filled in from reference TRBV28 and TRBJ2-2): DVKVTQSSRYLVKRTGEKVFLECVQDMDHENMFWYRQDPGLGLRLIYFSYDVKMKEKGDIPEGYSVSREKKERFSLILESASTNQTSMYLCASSLTSGVTGELFFGEGSRLTVL.

Details on this clonotype: This CDR3 is missing its conserved last phenylalanine or tryptophan, likely due to a read error. This chain links TRBV7-9 with TRBJ2-1, with TRBD2 matching 13 bases. This CDR3 contains 21 residues. Germline CDR1 and CDR2: SEHNR and FQNEAQ (reference sequence). V lost 4 bases to trimming and J lost 7 bases; unmatched junction nucleotides: 22. This CDR3 reads CASSSTFPLAGGRRRGNEQFL. The CDR3 nucleotides read TGTGCCAGCAGCTCCACCTTCCCACTAGCGGGGGGGCGTCGAAGGGGAAATGAGCAGTTCTTG.

The sample holds a few counts of this clonotype. V is TRBV6-6 and J is TRBJ1-6; perhaps TRBD1 as D (6 bases). V lost 5 bases and J 0 bases, leaving 11 bases between the germline ends. Germline V gene sequence: CDR1 MNHNY, CDR2 SVGAGI (reference sequence). This CDR3 contains 16 residues. The CDR3 DNA reads as TGTGCCAGCAGTGTCCACAGGGTCTCCTATAATTCACCCCTCCACTTT. This codes for CASSVHRVSYNSPLHF.

J is TRBJ1-1 and V is TRBV10-3; 8 nucleotides match TRBD1. The junction had 7 bases not matched to a gene; V was cut back by 3 bases and J by 1 base. The CDR3 extends over 16 amino acids. CDR1 and CDR2 (germline): ENHRY, SYGVKD. CDR3 in DNA: TGTGCCATCAGTGAAGGCCAGGGGGCTTGGAACACTGAAGCTTTCTTT. Translation gives CAISEGQGAWNTEAFF.

This clonotype was detected once. No conserved phenylalanine or tryptophan ends this CDR3, so it is likely a read error. It is unclear where the CDR3 begins or ends on the DNA, so no DNA is shown, and the CDR3 is as TCRdb lists it. V gene TRBV6-2 or TRBV6-3 combines with J gene TRBJ1-5. 13 amino acids form the CDR3, both terminal residues included. Per the germline V gene, CDR1 is MNHEY and CDR2 is SVGEGT. CDR3 protein: CASTLQPYEPLHL.

There are a few counts of this clonotype. The chain combines TRBV20-1 with TRBJ1-1, with 8 bases aligning to TRBD1. CDR1 DFQATT and CDR2 SNEGSKA come from the germline V gene (reference sequence). The CDR3 has 15 amino acids. V shed 0 bases and J 5 bases; nucleotides not matched to a gene: 8. The CDR3 here is CSARDLTQGETEAFF. DNA for the CDR3: TGCAGTGCTAGAGATCTCACACAGGGGGAGACTGAAGCTTTCTTT.

Only a few counts were recorded for this clonotype. The V and J genes are TRBV9 and TRBJ1-2; tentatively, D is TRBD1 (5 bases). The CDR3 sequence is 19 residues long. Per the germline V gene, CDR1 is SGDLS and CDR2 is YYNGEE. Between the trimmed V and J ends, which lost 0 bases and 3 bases, there was a span of 24 bases. CDR3 sequence (DNA): TGTGCCAGCAGCGTAGCTACAAGGGCAGGGAATCCTCTGGACTATGGCTACACCTTC. Its protein is CASSVATRAGNPLDYGYTF.

V and J are TRBV12-3 or TRBV12-4 and TRBJ2-2; 7 nucleotides align to TRBD1. This CDR3 has 14 amino acids. V gave up 8 bases and J gave up 4 bases; unmatched junction bases: 7. The CDR3 is CASGQTGATGELFF. The CDR3, as DNA: TGTGCCAGCGGACAAACAGGGGCCACCGGGGAGCTGTTTTTT.